The next 29 T cell receptor beta chains were all read from a single sample in a study of cytomegalovirus exposure and HLA in healthy donors. Primers included in the PCR were 60 Vbeta and 13 Jbeta primers. Assay used: immunoSEQ multiplex PCR; TCRdb lists only in-frame clones, some missing. This table holds 200,000 to 250,000 clones, 70% to 85% found once. The sequencing input was PBMCs. The receptor set was obtained from a woman aged 40 to 49 in good health and CMV-seronegative.

The V and J genes are TRBV18 and TRBJ2-1; D is ambiguous. V was shortened by 3 bases and J by 7 bases, with 13 bases between the two germline ends. The CDR3 runs 14 residues. Germline V gene data show CDR1 as KGHSH and CDR2 as LQKENI. CDR3 loop: CASSPPGSLNEQFF. CDR3 sequence (DNA): TGTGCCAGCTCACCTCCAGGATCCTTAAATGAGCAGTTCTTC.

The genes are TRBV10-3 and TRBJ1-1; D gene ambiguous. This CDR3 spans 13 amino acids. CDR1 is ENHRY and CDR2 is SYGVKD in the germline V gene. V dropped 5 bases and J dropped 8 bases, with 15 bases sitting between them. The chain's CDR3 is CAISPRTNLEAFF. In DNA, the CDR3 is TGTGCCATCAGTCCCAGGACTAACCTAGAAGCTTTCTTT.

V is TRBV30 and J is TRBJ2-7; 8 bases line up with TRBD2. The CDR3 is 13 residues long. Looked up from germline, CDR1 is GTSNPN and CDR2 is SVGIG (reference sequence). V trimming: 4 bases; J trimming: 5 bases; junction bases outside the gene matches: 7. The CDR3 loop is CAWNVRGGHEQYF. Here the CDR3 DNA reads TGTGCCTGGAACGTACGGGGGGGCCACGAGCAGTACTTC.

This clone showed up just once. Other DNA variants within this sample encode the same CDR3. The V call is TRBV6-1, the J call TRBJ1-2; 7 bases agree with TRBD1. Per the germline V gene, CDR1 is MNHNS and CDR2 is SASEGT. The CDR3 totals 14 residues. Germline trimming cut 6 bases from V and 3 bases from J; bases unmatched to any gene: 7. In DNA form, the CDR3 reads TGTGCCAGCAGAGACAGGGCGCAGTACTATGGCTACACCTTC. Translated, it gives CASRDRAQYYGYTF.

The CDR3 protein is CASSLRDTYQPQHF. The CDR3 DNA follows: TGTGCCAGCAGCCTTCGGGACACCTATCAGCCCCAGCATTTT. This chain uses TRBV5-6 with TRBJ1-5; a weak D match, TRBD1 (6 bases). CDR3 size: 14 residues. Germline V gene data show CDR1 as SGHDT and CDR2 as YYEEEE. Between the trimmed V and J ends, which lost 4 bases and 5 bases, there was a span of 13 bases. Based on the CDR3 plus reference TRBV5-6 and TRBJ1-5, the full variable domain is DAGVTQSPTHLIKTRGQQVTLRCSPKSGHDTVSWYQQALGQGPQFIFQYYEEEERQRGNFPDRFSGHQFPNYSSELNVNALLLGDSALYLCASSLRDTYQPQHFGDGTRLSIL.

The chain employs TRBV11-3 and TRBJ2-7; 8 nucleotides match TRBD1. From germline, CDR1 is SGHNT and CDR2 YENEEA. The CDR3 sequence is 12 residues long. After removal of 4 bases from V and 7 bases from J, the junction contained 3 bases not matched to a gene. CDR3 sequence reads: CASSSRGQEQYF. The CDR3 DNA reads as TGTGCCAGCAGCTCCAGGGGGCAGGAGCAGTACTTC.

The chain employs TRBV25-1 and TRBJ2-1; D not resolved. The CDR3 totals 13 residues. Trimming left V 0 bases short and J 3 bases short, with 3 bases between. The V gene's germline CDR1 is MGHDK and CDR2 SYGVNS. The DNA of the CDR3 is TGTGCCAGCAGTGAATATCTCTACAATGAGCAGTTCTTC. It specifies CASSEYLYNEQFF.

Concerning this clone: A read error may account for a junction end that differs from germline. Other DNA sequences in this specimen translate into the identical CDR3. This sequence joins TRBV18 and TRBJ1-1; D uncertain. Per germline, CDR1 KGHSH and CDR2 LQKENI. The length of the CDR3 is 14 residues. The CDR3 DNA reads TGTGCCAGTTCACCAGACCTAGGGAACACTGAAGCTTTCTTT. The encoded protein is CASSPDLGNTEAFF.

The genes are TRBV6-4 and TRBJ1-1, with unresolved D. Trimming took off 4 bases at V and 1 base at J, with 7 bases between the two ends. The CDR3 consists of 13 residues. Germline V gene data show CDR1 as MRHNA and CDR2 as SNTAGT. This chain's CDR3 is CASSANPNTEAFF. CDR3 in DNA: TGTGCCAGCAGTGCTAACCCGAACACTGAAGCTTTCTTT.

The chain links TRBV28 to TRBJ1-3; D possibly corresponds to TRBD1 (5 bases). The CDR3 spans 13 residues. Germline V gene sequence: CDR1 MDHEN, CDR2 SYDVKM. Trimming took off 7 bases at V and 3 bases at J, with 10 bases between the two ends. CDR3 sequence reads: CASTPGGGNTIYF. The CDR3 DNA follows: TGTGCCAGCACCCCGGGGGGTGGAAACACCATATATTTT.

The V and J genes are TRBV5-1 and TRBJ1-3; D unresolved. Trimming pared 2 bases from V and 2 bases from J, leaving 5 bases between. Per germline, CDR1 SGHRS and CDR2 YFSETQ. This CDR3 contains 13 residues. The CDR3 region is CASSFSPGNTIYF. In nucleotides, the CDR3 is TGCGCCAGCAGCTTTAGTCCTGGAAACACCATATATTTT. Full variable domain (remainder filled in from reference TRBV5-1 and TRBJ1-3): KAGVTQTPRYLIKTRGQQVTLSCSPISGHRSVSWYQQTPGQGLQFLFEYFSETQRNKGNFPGRFSGRQFSNSRSEMNVSTLELGDSALYLCASSFSPGNTIYFGEGSWLTVV.

V gene TRBV7-3 combines with J gene TRBJ2-1; 12 bases line up with TRBD1. Germline CDR1 reads SGHTA; CDR2 reads FQGTGA. After removal of 4 bases from V and 8 bases from J, the junction contained 9 bases not matched to a gene. The CDR3 is 16 amino acids. The CDR3 is CASSSSGTGGLDEQFF. The CDR3 DNA sequence: TGTGCCAGCAGCTCCTCCGGGACAGGGGGCCTAGATGAGCAGTTCTTC.

This sequence joins TRBV18 and TRBJ2-2; possibly TRBD1 for D (5 bases). The CDR3 extends over 14 amino acids. V lost 1 base and J 3 bases, leaving 6 bases between the germline ends. Per the germline V gene, CDR1 is KGHSH and CDR2 is LQKENI. CDR3 DNA sequence: TGTGCCAGCTCACCACAAGGGGACACCGGGGAGCTGTTTTTT. Translated: CASSPQGDTGELFF.

This clone has more than one count but fewer than ten. V and J are TRBV19 and TRBJ2-7, with TRBD1 matching 7 bases. The V gene's germline CDR1 is LNHDA and CDR2 SQIVND (reference sequence). V was clipped by 3 bases and J by 5 bases; unmatched bases: 7. This CDR3 comprises 14 residues. In DNA, the CDR3 is TGTGCCAGTAGTATGGCCGACAGGGTCCACGAGCAGTACTTC. Translation gives CASSMADRVHEQYF.

The chain couples TRBV6-5 to TRBJ1-2; weak D call: TRBD1 (5 bases). The germline gives CDR1 MNHEY, CDR2 SVGAGI. The CDR3 has 13 residues. V lost 5 bases and J lost 10, with 17 bases in between. The CDR3 sequence is CASSPRQSRFYTF. The CDR3 nucleotides are TGTGCCAGCAGTCCCCGACAGAGCCGGTTCTACACCTTC.

CDR3 sequence reads: CASSSLTGTGVLNYYEQYF. The DNA for the CDR3 is TGTGCCAGCAGTTCCCTAACCGGGACAGGGGTACTTAATTACTACGAGCAGTACTTC. The rearrangement links TRBV28 to TRBJ2-7; 10 bases align to TRBD1. The CDR3 contains 19 residues. V shed 4 bases and J 3 bases; nucleotides not matched to a gene: 18. The germline gives CDR1 MDHEN, CDR2 SYDVKM.

This clone appeared a single time. The chain couples TRBV7-9 to TRBJ2-7, with D possibly matching TRBD1 (5 bases). V lost 3 bases, J lost 7 bases, and 16 bases lay in between. Germline CDR1 is SEHNR and CDR2 is FQNEAQ (reference sequence). The CDR3 runs to 14 residues. DNA for the CDR3: TGTGCCAGCAGCTTTGGGGCCAATGCGAGGGAGCAGTACTTC. Its protein product is CASSFGANAREQYF.

This clone has more than one count but fewer than ten. This chain uses TRBV6-1 with TRBJ1-5; D might be TRBD1 (5 bases). The CDR3 covers 14 residues. The V end was cut by 10 bases, the J end by 6 bases, with 19 bases between. Germline V gene lookup returns CDR1 MNHNS and CDR2 SASEGT. CDR3 in amino acids: CATAGGSGGQPQHF. The CDR3 coding sequence is TGTGCCACCGCGGGGGGATCCGGAGGTCAGCCCCAGCATTTT.

This clone was picked up a small number of times. The rearrangement joins TRBV15 to TRBJ1-2; TRBD1 matches 9 bases. Germline lookup yields CDR1 LNHNV and CDR2 YYDKDF (reference sequence). V gave up 2 bases and J gave up 5 bases; unmatched junction bases: 12. This CDR3 contains 17 residues. The CDR3 sequence: CATSRPGVGQGGYGYTF. CDR3 bases: TGTGCCACCAGCAGACCCGGTGTGGGACAGGGAGGGTATGGCTACACCTTC.

The chain employs TRBV12-5 and TRBJ1-1, with a possible D match to TRBD1 (6 bases). CDR1 is LGHNT and CDR2 is FRNRAP in the germline V gene. This CDR3 comprises 15 residues. The V gene lost 2 bases and the J gene lost 0 bases, with 10 bases spanning the gap. The CDR3 sequence: CASGLWGPLNTEAFF. CDR3 bases: TGTGCTAGTGGTTTGTGGGGGCCCCTGAACACTGAAGCTTTCTTT.

This chain uses TRBV9 with TRBJ2-3; D is unresolved. V gave up 0 bases and J gave up 0 bases, with 8 bases separating them. Germline CDR1 is SGDLS and CDR2 is YYNGEE. The CDR3 contains 15 residues. The CDR3 is CASSVGWLSTDTQYF. For the CDR3, the DNA is TGTGCCAGCAGCGTAGGATGGCTTAGCACAGATACGCAGTATTTT.

The rearrangement links TRBV6-1 to TRBJ1-2, with D perhaps matching TRBD1 (6 bases). Trimming left V 4 bases short and J 8 bases short, with 17 bases between. The CDR3 contains 14 residues. Germline CDR1 and CDR2: MNHNS and SASEGT. The DNA of the CDR3 is TGTGCCAGCAGTGGGGGGGGCAGGGTGCGCGGCTACACCTTC. This sequence encodes CASSGGGRVRGYTF.

This chain uses TRBV5-1 with TRBJ2-1; 8 nucleotides line up with TRBD2. After removal of 0 bases from V and 5 bases from J, the junction contained 4 bases not matched to a gene. The CDR3 has 15 residues. Per the germline V gene, CDR1 is SGHRS and CDR2 is YFSETQ. The CDR3 protein is CASSLVAGGDNEQFF. The CDR3 DNA reads TGCGCCAGCAGCTTGGTGGCGGGGGGCGACAATGAGCAGTTCTTC.

V gene TRBV7-6 combines with J gene TRBJ2-5; D might be TRBD1 (6 bases). The J call is uncertain, as TRBJ2-7 better fits the DNA end. Germline V gives CDR1 SGHVS, CDR2 FNYEAQ. The CDR3 is 15 amino acids. CDR3 sequence: CASSPTGNPSYEQYF. In DNA form, the CDR3 reads TGTGCCAGCAGCCCGACAGGTAATCCCTCCTACGAGCAGTACTTC.

The chain couples TRBV19 to TRBJ2-7, with TRBD1 identical over 7 bases. With 9 bases clipped from V and 2 bases from J, the junction kept 10 bases outside the gene matches. This CDR3 region has 14 residues. The V gene's germline CDR1 is LNHDA and CDR2 SQIVND (reference sequence). CDR3 DNA sequence: TGTGCCAGCCACCCAGGGGGTTCTACCTACGAGCAGTACTTC. Translation gives CASHPGGSTYEQYF.

The V call is TRBV9, the J call TRBJ2-5; D is perhaps TRBD1 (6 bases). In germline, CDR1 is SGDLS, CDR2 YYNGEE. V shed 3 bases and J shed 5 bases, with 14 bases lying between them. CDR3 length equals 14 residues. This CDR3 reads CASSGTGLQETQYF. DNA for the CDR3: TGTGCCAGCAGCGGAACAGGGCTTCAGGAGACCCAGTACTTC.

This chain links TRBV7-9 with TRBJ2-7; 8 positions agree with TRBD1. V shed 0 bases, J shed 0 bases, and the junction held 7 bases outside the gene matches. From germline, CDR1 is SEHNR and CDR2 FQNEAQ (reference sequence). The CDR3 has 17 amino acids. This chain's CDR3 is CASSLAPGTGRSYEQYF. CDR3 in DNA: TGTGCCAGCAGCTTAGCCCCCGGGACAGGCCGCTCCTACGAGCAGTACTTC.

The rearrangement joins TRBV5-1 to TRBJ1-1; 10 bases are shared with TRBD1. Germline loops: CDR1 SGHRS, CDR2 YFSETQ. Trimming removed 4 bases from V and 3 bases from J; junction bases left unmatched: 9. CDR3 length equals 16 residues. This CDR3 reads CASSLLTTGGYTEAFF. CDR3 nucleotides: TGCGCCAGCAGCCTACTAACGACAGGGGGCTACACTGAAGCTTTCTTT.

The chain employs TRBV6-4 and TRBJ1-2, with 8 bases matching TRBD1. The CDR3 sequence is 15 residues long. Germline V gives CDR1 MRHNA, CDR2 SNTAGT. The J segment lost 8 bases and the V segment lost 0 bases, leaving 8 bases of the junction unmatched. The CDR3 sequence is CASSDSGTGLQGYTF. The CDR3 DNA reads TGTGCCAGCAGTGACTCGGGGACAGGTTTGCAGGGCTACACCTTC.